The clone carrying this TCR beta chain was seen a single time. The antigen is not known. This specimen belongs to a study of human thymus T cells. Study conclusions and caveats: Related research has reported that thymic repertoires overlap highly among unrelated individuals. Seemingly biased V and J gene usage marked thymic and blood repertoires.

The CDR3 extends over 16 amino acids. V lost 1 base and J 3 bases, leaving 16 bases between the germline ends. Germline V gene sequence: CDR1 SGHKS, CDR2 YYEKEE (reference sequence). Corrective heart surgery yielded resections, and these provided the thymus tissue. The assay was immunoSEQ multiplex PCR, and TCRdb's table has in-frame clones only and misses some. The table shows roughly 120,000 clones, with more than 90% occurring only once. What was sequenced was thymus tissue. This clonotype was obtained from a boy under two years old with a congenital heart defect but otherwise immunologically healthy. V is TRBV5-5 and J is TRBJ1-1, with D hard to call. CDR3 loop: CASSLLISRQDTEAFF. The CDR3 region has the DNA TGTGCCAGCAGCTTGTTAATATCGCGGCAGGACACTGAAGCTTTCTTT.